The present T cell receptor beta chain was sequenced within a study of cytomegalovirus exposure and HLA in healthy donors. PCR employed 60 Vbeta and 13 Jbeta primers. Produced via immunoSEQ multiplex PCR; TCRdb's table is partial and in-frame only. The table shows some 97,000 clones, with 79% occurring only once. Concerning this clone itself: Its antigen is currently unknown.

Findings and limits, study-wide: Earlier analysis yielded a pattern in which most TCR beta V segments were productive about 90% or about 30% of the time. Many donors carried some public TCRs, although rarity characterized most TCR sequences. One cluster of highly shared sequence variants probably arose as a sequencing artifact.

The sample comprised PBMCs. This sequence originates from a female donor in good health and CMV-seropositive.

Here the CDR3 DNA reads TGTGCCAGTAGTATAGGGGGCCTAGGACAGGTGAAGACCAACGTCCTGACTTTC. Residues: CASSIGGLGQVKTNVLTF. This chain connects TRBV19 to TRBJ2-6; the match to TRBD1 covers 7 bases. Germline-derived CDR1 and CDR2 are LNHDA and SQIVND (reference sequence). The J segment lost 8 bases and the V segment lost 1 base, leaving 14 bases of the junction unmatched. CDR3 length equals 18 residues.